The 8 T cell receptor beta chains below come from one sample, sequenced in a study of blood T cells in healthy people across ages. A second PCR of roughly 7 to 11 cycles used a sample-barcoded 5' primer and a J-beta primer mix. TCRdb reanalysed the 5' RACE reads using MiXCR and keeps one entry per CDR3 protein. The data hold some 790,000 distinct CDR3 sequences, with 29% observed a single time. Sequencing was done on a sample of blood. All receptors derive from a woman older than 75 in good health.

In its sample, this clonotype was seen a few times. This may come from a read error, since a much larger clone is one base off. The chain uses TRBV12-3 or TRBV12-4 and TRBJ1-2; 10 nucleotides agree with TRBD1. The CDR3 contains 13 residues. V was clipped by 6 bases and J by 5 bases; unmatched bases: 3. The CDR3, as DNA: TGTGCCAGCAGGGACAGGGGGGATTATGGCTACACCTTC. This gives the protein CASRDRGDYGYTF.

The V call is TRBV11-2, the J call TRBJ1-3; D is possibly TRBD1 (6 bases). The V gene lost 5 bases and the J gene lost 4 bases, with 12 bases spanning the gap. The CDR3 is 14 amino acids. Germline loops: CDR1 SGHAT, CDR2 FQNNGV. Here the CDR3 DNA reads TGTGCCAGCAGCCAGGAGGGGGTCGGAAACACCATATATTTT. This encodes CASSQEGVGNTIYF. The whole variable domain, remainder taken from reference TRBV11-2 and TRBJ1-3, is EAGVAQSPRYKIIEKRQSVAFWCNPISGHATLYWYQQILGQGPKLLIQFQNNGVVDDSQLPKDRFSAERLKGVDSTLKIQPAKLEDSAVYLCASSQEGVGNTIYFGEGSWLTVV.

This clonotype was detected ten times or more. V and J are TRBV7-2 and TRBJ2-3; D is uncertain. The CDR3 has 13 residues. Germline-derived CDR1 and CDR2 are SGHTA and FQGNSA. V was pared by 1 base and J by 5 bases, with 7 bases between. The CDR3 spells CASSLGTLDTQYF. CDR3 in DNA: TGTGCCAGCAGCTTAGGAACCTTAGATACGCAGTATTTT.

This clonotype was observed many times. The V gene is TRBV5-6, the J gene TRBJ1-1; no clear D. V was shortened by 1 base and J by 3 bases, with 16 bases between the two germline ends. The CDR3 is made up of 16 amino acids. Germline V gene lookup returns CDR1 SGHDT and CDR2 YYEEEE. The CDR3 sequence is CASSLSGGPRDTEAFF. The CDR3 nucleotides are TGTGCCAGCAGCTTGTCCGGTGGGCCACGGGACACTGAAGCTTTCTTT.

This clonotype was detected ten times or more. One end of the junction fails to match germline, which may point to a read error. This chain uses TRBV20-1 with TRBJ1-2, with a possible D match to TRBD1 (5 bases). The germline V gene encodes CDR1 DFQATT and CDR2 SNEGSKA (reference sequence). The CDR3 covers 11 residues. Written as DNA, the CDR3 is TGCAGCGCTAGGGGCAGCTATGGCTACACCTTC. As protein: CSARGSYGYTF.

This clonotype turned up a few times. This chain joins TRBV5-1 and TRBJ2-3; possible D gene TRBD2, 5 bases. Deletions cut 1 base from V and 2 bases from J, with 11 bases between. CDR1 and CDR2 (germline): SGHRS, YFSETQ. The CDR3 loop spans 15 amino acids. The DNA of the CDR3 is TGCGCCAGCAGCTTGAGAGGGCTGAACACAGATACGCAGTATTTT. It translates to CASSLRGLNTDTQYF.

The chain uses TRBV30 and TRBJ2-5, with D possibly TRBD2 on 5 matching bases. Germline V gene data show CDR1 as GTSNPN and CDR2 as SVGIG (reference sequence). The V end was cut by 3 bases, the J end by 4 bases, with 15 bases between. This CDR3 is 14 amino acids long. In DNA form, the CDR3 reads TGTGCCTGGAGGGCCACCGCCCGGGGAGAGACCCAGTACTTC. Amino acids: CAWRATARGETQYF.

This clonotype was detected many times. The chain has TRBV7-9 and TRBJ1-1; no definite D call. CDR3 length: 14 amino acids. CDR1 and CDR2 (germline): SEHNR, FQNEAQ (reference sequence). Trimming cost V 2 bases and J 1 base, with 8 bases left between them. This chain's CDR3 is CASSLSIGNTEAFF. Written as DNA, the CDR3 is TGTGCCAGCAGCTTAAGTATAGGGAACACTGAAGCTTTCTTT.